This T cell receptor (beta chain) comes out of a study of blood T cell repertoires in COVID-19. Whole-study context: Acute-phase and convalescent COVID-19 samples originated in the United States, Italy and Spain. In each case, the material was cDNA or gDNA derived from T cells, B-cell-depleted T cells, or PBMCs.

V gave up 0 bases and J gave up 1 base, with 10 bases separating them. The length of the CDR3 is 15 residues. Germline V gives CDR1 SGHRS, CDR2 YFSETQ. Original data processing: By means of reference gene primer amplification, nucleated cell counts were estimated. Libraries were prepared by immunoSEQ multiplex PCR; TCRdb keeps only in-frame clonotypes and omits some of them. That table gives V, J and clone size, and the DNA gave D and trimming. The sample contains 250,000 or so clones, less than 90% of which appear only once. Sequencing input: peripheral blood. The V call is TRBV5-1, the J call TRBJ1-1; D remains ambiguous. The TCR comes from a man aged 25 to 40 with active or convalescent COVID-19. The CDR3 coding sequence is TGCGCCAGCAGCTTGGCCCAACATTGGAACACTGAAGCTTTCTTT. Its translation: CASSLAQHWNTEAFF.